The 30 T cell receptor beta chains reported below all come from one sample, sequenced in a study. TCRdb ran MiXCR on the 5' RACE reads and lists one entry per CDR3 protein. The data contain over 50,000 distinct CDR3 sequences, approximately 29% of them singletons. The source material was tumor-infiltrating naive CD4+ T cells sorted from the breast tumor. Subset: naive CD4+ T cells, CD4+CD45RA+CD25-. These TCRs come from a female donor with breast cancer.

The chain uses TRBV5-1 and TRBJ1-2, with D uncertain. The CDR3 is 12 residues long. Per the germline V gene, CDR1 is SGHRS and CDR2 is YFSETQ. Deletions cut 6 bases from V and 2 bases from J, with 8 bases between. CDR3: CASTTGNYGYTF. In DNA, the CDR3 is TGCGCCAGCACGACGGGAAACTATGGCTACACCTTC.

The V call is TRBV20-1, the J call TRBJ2-1; 11 bases map to TRBD2. This CDR3 contains 16 residues. Trimming removed 6 bases from V and 4 bases from J; junction bases left unmatched: 11. The germline V gene encodes CDR1 DFQATT and CDR2 SNEGSKA (reference sequence). The CDR3 coding sequence is TGCAGTGCCCGCCAACCTAGCGGGGGGCAATACAATGAGCAGTTCTTC. Translating it yields CSARQPSGGQYNEQFF.

The chain uses TRBV4-3 and TRBJ2-3; the D gene is possibly TRBD1 (5 bases). The CDR3 runs to 13 residues. Germline V lookup: CDR1 LGHNA, CDR2 YSLEER. Trimming stripped 3 bases from V and 7 bases from J, with 11 bases between. The DNA of the CDR3 is TGCGCCAGCAGCCAGGGCAGGGTACATACGCAGTATTTT. Translated: CASSQGRVHTQYF.

The chain uses TRBV10-3 and TRBJ2-7; D is unresolved. The ends were cut back, 10 bases at V and 4 bases at J, with 11 bases in the middle. Germline V gene sequence: CDR1 ENHRY, CDR2 SYGVKD. The CDR3 loop spans 11 amino acids. This CDR3 reads CATKGRYEQYF. For the CDR3, the DNA is TGTGCCACCAAAGGGCGGTACGAGCAGTACTTC.

The CDR3 nucleotides read TGTGCCAGCAGGACCGGGACAGGGGTTTTGCCTGAAGCTTTCTTT. Protein product: CASRTGTGVLPEAFF. The chain employs TRBV25-1 and TRBJ1-1; 10 bases fit TRBD1. J gave up 6 bases and V 6 bases, and 10 bases lay outside the gene matches. CDR1 is MGHDK and CDR2 is SYGVNS in the germline V gene. This CDR3 is built from 15 residues.

About this clonotype itself: A much larger clone sits a single nucleotide away, making a read error possible. V gene TRBV5-1 combines with J gene TRBJ1-1; D is uncertain. CDR3 length: 14 amino acids. Germline loops: CDR1 SGHRS, CDR2 YFSETQ. CDR3 in amino acids: CDSSRPKGNTEAFF. For the CDR3, the DNA is TGCGACAGCAGCCGCCCGAAGGGGAACACTGAAGCTTTCTTT.

About this clonotype: Germline and junction disagree at one end, which may indicate a read error. As DNA, the CDR3 is TGTGTCAGCATCTCGGGAAGGGGGGGAGGCGAGCAGTACTTC. Protein sequence: CVSISGRGGGEQYF. The rearrangement links TRBV12-3 or TRBV12-4 to TRBJ2-7; weak D call: TRBD2 (7 bases). The CDR3 contains 14 residues.

The chain has TRBV19 and TRBJ1-4, with 8 nucleotides matching TRBD1. The CDR3 length is 17 residues. Germline trimming cut 9 bases from V and 2 bases from J; bases unmatched to any gene: 14. CDR1 LNHDA and CDR2 SQIVND come from the germline V gene (reference sequence). The CDR3 nucleotides are TGTGCCAGCCGCTCCGGACAGGGAGACATGACTAATGAAAAACTGTTTTTT. Its protein is CASRSGQGDMTNEKLFF.

This clonotype has at least ten counts. The chain uses TRBV5-1 and TRBJ2-1; D possibly uses TRBD1 or TRBD2 (5 bases each). The CDR3 totals 15 residues. Germline CDR1 reads SGHRS; CDR2 reads YFSETQ. Trimming left V 4 bases short and J 0 bases short, with 11 bases between. In DNA, the CDR3 is TGCGCCAGCAGCGGGGACGCGAGCTCCTACAATGAGCAGTTCTTC. It is translated as CASSGDASSYNEQFF.

This clonotype came up a few times. The J gene is TRBJ1-5, the V gene TRBV12-3 or TRBV12-4, with D tentatively TRBD1 (5 bases). V lost 0 bases and J lost 13, with 13 bases in between. The CDR3 sequence is 13 residues long. The DNA of the CDR3 is TGTGCCAGCAGTTTAGCGACAGCACAGCTTCAGCATTTT. Translated, it gives CASSLATAQLQHF.

This clonotype is medium-sized (0.01 to 0.1%). The gene calls are TRBV7-9 and TRBJ2-2, with TRBD2 matching over 13 bases. Germline CDR1 and CDR2: SEHNR and FQNEAQ (reference sequence). The CDR3 contains 15 residues. With V trimmed by 6 bases and J by 5 bases, 3 bases remained unmatched. DNA of the CDR3: TGTGCCAGCAGACCGGGACTAGCGGGAACCGGGGAGCTGTTTTTT. Its translation is CASRPGLAGTGELFF.

The gene calls are TRBV6-1 and TRBJ1-6; D not certain. Germline CDR1 reads MNHNS; CDR2 reads SASEGT. This CDR3 spans 15 amino acids. The V end lost 3 bases, the J end lost 6 bases, and 12 bases lay between the germline ends. The CDR3 region has the DNA TGTGCCAGCAGTGATGGACTGCTTCTTAATTCACCCCTCCACTTT. Its translation: CASSDGLLLNSPLHF.

V and J are TRBV6-2 or TRBV6-3 and TRBJ1-1; TRBD1 might be the D (6 bases). CDR1 and CDR2 (germline): MNHEY, SVGEGT. The CDR3 contains 13 residues. With 7 bases removed from V and 1 base from J, the gap between germline ends came to 10 bases. CDR3 bases: TGTGCCAGCAACCACAGGGCGAACACTGAAGCTTTCTTT. Its translation is CASNHRANTEAFF.

V is TRBV12-3 or TRBV12-4 and J is TRBJ2-7; D is tentatively TRBD1 or TRBD2 (5 bases each). CDR3 length: 15 residues. V was shortened by 5 bases and J by 2 bases, with 16 bases between the two germline ends. The CDR3 is CASSRRDRGTYEQYF. CDR3 nucleotides: TGTGCCAGCAGTCGACGGGACCGAGGAACCTACGAGCAGTACTTC.

As for this clonotype: The junction does not match germline at one end; this may be a read error. This chain connects TRBV12-3 or TRBV12-4 to TRBJ2-4, with 7 bases fitting TRBD1. The CDR3 extends over 15 amino acids. The CDR3 loop is CAGSLIQGAKNIQYF. As DNA, the CDR3 is TGTGCCGGCAGTTTAATACAGGGGGCCAAAAACATTCAGTACTTC.

The chain is built from TRBV15 and TRBJ2-7; D is uncertain. The CDR3 is 14 residues long. Looked up from germline, CDR1 is LNHNV and CDR2 is YYDKDF (reference sequence). Trimming removed 0 bases from V and 2 bases from J, with 8 bases in between. CDR3 coding DNA: TGTGCCACCAGCAGAGATGGCAGGCCCTACGAGCAGTACTTC. It encodes CATSRDGRPYEQYF.

This clonotype was seen repeatedly, ten times or more. The V gene is TRBV12-3 or TRBV12-4, the J gene TRBJ2-1; 7 bases agree with TRBD2. This CDR3 comprises 14 residues. After removal of 5 bases from V and 8 bases from J, the junction contained 9 bases not matched to a gene. The CDR3 bases are TGTGCCAGCAGTAATCAAAAGCGGGGCTATGAGCAGTTCTTC. As protein: CASSNQKRGYEQFF.

This clonotype was counted only a few times. It may be a read error: a sequence one base away is much more abundant. The chain carries TRBV5-1 and TRBJ1-1; maybe TRBD1 (5 bases). V dropped 4 bases and J dropped 9 bases, with 19 bases sitting between them. Germline V gene lookup returns CDR1 SGHRS and CDR2 YFSETQ. This CDR3 spans 14 amino acids. CDR3 in DNA: TGCGCCAGCAGCCTGCAGGGAGAAGGGACTAAAGCTTTCTTT. Translated: CASSLQGEGTKAFF.

This clonotype was counted between two and nine times. The chain couples TRBV6-5 to TRBJ1-1; D gene uncertain. CDR1 MNHEY and CDR2 SVGAGI come from the germline V gene. The V and J ends lost 2 bases and 7 bases respectively, with 11 bases between them. This CDR3 is built from 13 residues. CDR3 sequence: CASSYTSGGEAFF. Here the CDR3 DNA reads TGTGCCAGCAGTTACACGTCCGGTGGTGAAGCTTTCTTT.

The rearrangement links TRBV4-3 to TRBJ1-1, with 7 bases identical to TRBD1. V lost 0 bases to trimming and J lost 1 base; unmatched junction nucleotides: 2. The CDR3 has 15 residues. Germline V gene sequence: CDR1 LGHNA, CDR2 YSLEER. The CDR3 protein is CASSQDPGGNTEAFF. Here the CDR3 DNA reads TGCGCCAGCAGCCAAGATCCAGGGGGGAACACTGAAGCTTTCTTT.

The chain uses TRBV7-9 and TRBJ1-1, with a possible D match to TRBD1 (5 bases). This CDR3 is built from 13 residues. CDR1 and CDR2 from the germline V gene are SEHNR and FQNEAQ (reference sequence). With 7 bases removed from V and 2 bases from J, the gap between germline ends came to 11 bases. CDR3 in DNA: TGTGCCAGCACGTATACAGGTAACACTGAAGCTTTCTTT. This codes for CASTYTGNTEAFF.

The V and J genes are TRBV4-1 and TRBJ1-1; D gene uncertain. The end of the DNA is better explained by TRBJ1-6, so the J call may be wrong. The germline V gene has CDR1 MGHRA and CDR2 YSYEKL. The CDR3 runs 19 residues. CDR3 sequence: CASSQVRWDLGRKNSPLHF. The CDR3 nucleotides read TGCGCCAGCAGCCAAGTTAGATGGGATTTGGGCAGGAAAAATTCACCCCTCCACTTT.

This clonotype showed up just a few times. The chain joins TRBV5-1 to TRBJ2-3; 7 nucleotides agree with TRBD1. Germline CDR1 and CDR2: SGHRS and YFSETQ. The CDR3 consists of 14 residues. With 6 bases clipped from V and 4 bases from J, the junction kept 8 bases outside the gene matches. The CDR3 loop reads CASNWDSPADTQYF. In DNA form, the CDR3 reads TGCGCCAGCAACTGGGACAGCCCCGCAGATACGCAGTATTTT.

V gene TRBV20-1 combines with J gene TRBJ2-2, with 10 bases identical to TRBD2. Per the germline V gene, CDR1 is DFQATT and CDR2 is SNEGSKA (reference sequence). CDR3 length: 15 residues. Trimming cost V 2 bases and J 1 base; bases outside gene matches: 1. In nucleotides, the CDR3 is TGCAGTGCTAGATCTAGCGGGGGGAACACCGGGGAGCTGTTTTTT. It is translated as CSARSSGGNTGELFF.

Comments on this clonotype: An end of the junction differs from the germline gene, which may be a read error. The chain couples TRBV4-1 to TRBJ1-4, with unresolved D. CDR1 is MGHRA, CDR2 YSYEKL, per germline. The CDR3 loop spans 13 amino acids. CDR3 loop: CAISQFGNEKLLF. The CDR3 DNA reads TGCGCCATCAGCCAATTCGGTAATGAAAAACTGTTGTTT.

The chain has TRBV5-1 and TRBJ1-3; D ambiguous. Trimming took off 0 bases at V and 1 base at J, with 11 bases between the two ends. The V gene's germline CDR1 is SGHRS and CDR2 YFSETQ. The CDR3 spans 16 residues. This CDR3 is CASSLAQAGSGNTIYF. The CDR3 coding sequence is TGCGCCAGCAGCTTGGCACAAGCCGGATCTGGAAACACCATATATTTT.

This clonotype has at least ten counts. A junction boundary mismatches the germline segment, possibly from a read error. The rearrangement links TRBV7-7 to TRBJ2-1; 12 nucleotides agree with TRBD2. The CDR3 totals 15 residues. Germline V gene data show CDR1 as SSHAT and CDR2 as FNYEAQ (reference sequence). The CDR3 loop is CASRKLAGGQDEQFF. The CDR3 DNA sequence: TGTGCTAGCAGGAAACTAGCGGGGGGCCAGGATGAGCAGTTCTTC.

This clonotype came up a few times. V and J are TRBV5-1 and TRBJ2-1; 7 bases match TRBD2. Germline assignment: CDR1 SGHRS and CDR2 YFSETQ. V gave up 4 bases and J gave up 7 bases; unmatched junction bases: 8. The CDR3 is made up of 14 amino acids. CDR3 in amino acids: CASSLWGGVNEQFF. The CDR3 DNA reads as TGCGCCAGCAGCCTGTGGGGGGGAGTGAATGAGCAGTTCTTC.

The gene calls are TRBV27 and TRBJ2-1, with TRBD2 as a possible D gene (5 bases). V shed 6 bases and J shed 7 bases, with 28 bases lying between them. This CDR3 contains 18 residues. Per the germline V gene, CDR1 is MNHEY and CDR2 is SMNVEV (reference sequence). The CDR3 nucleotides are TGTGCCAGCAGCCGGAAGATCCACAGCGGTGAACTCCTGAATGAGCAGTTCTTC. This encodes CASSRKIHSGELLNEQFF.

The V and J genes are TRBV7-9 and TRBJ2-4, with TRBD2 matching 12 bases. Germline V gene data show CDR1 as SEHNR and CDR2 as FQNEAQ (reference sequence). Germline trimming cut 6 bases from V and 8 bases from J; bases unmatched to any gene: 5. The CDR3 sequence is 14 residues long. The CDR3 DNA reads as TGTGCCAGCAGATCTAGCGGGGGGGCACACATTCAGTACTTC. Amino acid sequence: CASRSSGGAHIQYF.